A single sample is the source of the 14 T cell receptor beta chains below, sequenced in a study of T cell responses to AZD1222 COVID-19 vaccine. Repertoires were generated with immunoSEQ multiplex PCR, while TCRdb's copy carries only in-frame clones and drops some. Of 120,000 to 150,000 clones in the sample, roughly 90% were seen once. Sequenced here: peripheral blood, sampled on day 0 of AZD1222 vaccination. Receptors were obtained from an adult in good health.

The gene calls are TRBV19 and TRBJ1-1; D is uncertain. Germline V CDR1 and CDR2: LNHDA, SQIVND (reference sequence). V lost 1 base and J lost 0, with 9 bases in between. This CDR3 has 15 residues. CDR3 DNA: TGTGCCAGTAGTATAGGCACTGGAGTGAACACTGAAGCTTTCTTT. Amino acids: CASSIGTGVNTEAFF. Looking up the rest from reference TRBV19 and TRBJ1-1 gives the full variable domain: DGGITQSPKYLFRKEGQNVTLSCEQNLNHDAMYWYRQDPGQGLRLIYYSQIVNDFQKGDIAEGYSVSREKKESFPLTVTSAQKNPTAFYLCASSIGTGVNTEAFFGQGTRLTVV.

The gene calls are TRBV30 and TRBJ1-2; no clear D gene. The CDR3 is made up of 14 amino acids. CDR1 GTSNPN and CDR2 SVGIG come from the germline V gene (reference sequence). Trimming left V 4 bases short and J 7 bases short, with 19 bases between. The CDR3 reads CAWNSRAAFSGYTF. Written as DNA, the CDR3 is TGTGCCTGGAATTCAAGGGCCGCTTTCTCTGGCTACACCTTC.

The CDR3 loop is CASISRQGGQPQHF. In DNA form, the CDR3 reads TGTGCCAGCATCTCCCGACAGGGCGGACAGCCCCAGCATTTT. The chain links TRBV27 to TRBJ1-5, with TRBD1 matching over 7 bases. V gave up 7 bases and J gave up 7 bases; unmatched junction bases: 10. The V gene's germline CDR1 is MNHEY and CDR2 SMNVEV (reference sequence). The CDR3 has 14 amino acids.

The CDR3 DNA reads TGTGCCAGCAGCAAGGGGGGGGGCGCGAATCAGCCCCAGCATTTT. It specifies CASSKGGGANQPQHF. The gene calls are TRBV5-4 and TRBJ1-5; perhaps TRBD1 as D (6 bases). The V end lost 4 bases, the J end lost 4 bases, and 15 bases lay between the germline ends. The CDR3 covers 15 residues. Germline assignment: CDR1 SGHNT and CDR2 YYREEE (reference sequence).

The chain employs TRBV7-9 and TRBJ1-2, with D hard to call. This CDR3 comprises 15 residues. Germline CDR1 SEHNR, CDR2 FQNEAQ (reference sequence). Trimming removed 7 bases from V and 0 bases from J, with 15 bases in between. This CDR3 is CASTALPEANYGYTF. DNA of the CDR3: TGTGCCAGCACGGCCCTCCCGGAGGCTAACTATGGCTACACCTTC.

This chain joins TRBV27 and TRBJ2-1, with a tentative D call TRBD2 (6 bases). The CDR3 length is 15 residues. Germline-derived CDR1 and CDR2 are MNHEY and SMNVEV (reference sequence). V dropped 2 bases and J dropped 0 bases, with 8 bases sitting between them. The CDR3 DNA reads TGTGCCAGCAGTTTAGGGGGGAGCTCCTACAATGAGCAGTTCTTC. This gives the protein CASSLGGSSYNEQFF.

The chain combines TRBV19 with TRBJ1-4; D remains unclear. Germline V gives CDR1 LNHDA, CDR2 SQIVND (reference sequence). The V gene lost 8 bases and the J gene lost 4 bases, with 17 bases spanning the gap. The CDR3 is 15 amino acids. CDR3 in DNA: TGTGCCAGTCGAAAAGCGGGAGAGGGTAATGAAAAACTGTTTTTT. Its protein is CASRKAGEGNEKLFF.

This chain joins TRBV14 and TRBJ1-2; D remains ambiguous. This CDR3 comprises 14 residues. Trimming stripped 3 bases from V and 2 bases from J, with 10 bases between. CDR1 and CDR2 from the germline V gene are SGHDN and FVKESK. CDR3 bases: TGTGCCAGCAGCCAGCAACTCACAAACTATGGCTACACCTTC. Protein: CASSQQLTNYGYTF.

V is TRBV6-5 and J is TRBJ1-3; D remains ambiguous. V lost 6 bases and J lost 0, with 12 bases in between. Germline lookup yields CDR1 MNHEY and CDR2 SVGAGI. The CDR3 sequence is 15 residues long. The CDR3 DNA sequence: TGTGCCAGCAGCGTGGAACAGCACTCTGGAAACACCATATATTTT. It yields the protein CASSVEQHSGNTIYF.

This clone has a single count. The chain recombines TRBV13 with TRBJ1-3; 7 bases align to TRBD1. With V trimmed by 1 base and J by 3 bases, 3 bases remained unmatched. This CDR3 contains 15 residues. Looked up from germline, CDR1 is PRHDT and CDR2 is FYEKMQ (reference sequence). The CDR3 here is CASSLADRVGNTIYF. Written as DNA, the CDR3 is TGTGCCAGCAGCTTAGCCGACAGGGTTGGAAACACCATATATTTT.

This clone was recorded once. This chain uses TRBV7-2 with TRBJ1-4, with 9 bases matching TRBD1. The CDR3 is 15 amino acids. J gave up 5 bases and V 3 bases, and 4 bases lay outside the gene matches. Germline assignment: CDR1 SGHTA and CDR2 FQGNSA. The CDR3 bases are TGTGCCAGCAGCTTCTCTGACAGGGGGAATGAAAAACTGTTTTTT. Protein sequence: CASSFSDRGNEKLFF. The full variable domain, in which reference TRBV7-2 and TRBJ1-4 provide the parts outside the CDR3, is GAGVSQSPSNKVTEKGKDVELRCDPISGHTALYWYRQSLGQGLEFLIYFQGNSAPDKSGLPSDRFSAERTGGSVSTLTIQRTQQEDSAVYLCASSFSDRGNEKLFFGSGTQLSVL.

This clone was seen once. V is TRBV4-1 and J is TRBJ2-5; 10 nucleotides align to TRBD2. CDR3 length: 17 amino acids. Germline CDR1 is MGHRA and CDR2 is YSYEKL. V lost 1 base to trimming and J lost 4 bases; unmatched junction nucleotides: 9. CDR3 loop: CASSQGRALAGAETQYF. DNA of the CDR3: TGCGCCAGCAGCCAAGGGAGGGCCCTAGCGGGGGCAGAGACCCAGTACTTC.

CDR3: CASSEPIRGSDGYTF. DNA of the CDR3: TGTGCCAGCAGTGAGCCGATCAGGGGGTCGGATGGCTACACCTTC. The rearrangement uses TRBV28 and TRBJ1-2; 7 nucleotides align to TRBD1. Losses at the gene ends were 5 bases for V and 6 bases for J; bases not matched to a gene: 12. Germline assignment: CDR1 MDHEN and CDR2 SYDVKM. This CDR3 is 15 amino acids long.

This chain uses TRBV6-1 with TRBJ1-1, with no clear D. The V and J ends lost 3 bases and 4 bases respectively, with 9 bases between them. This CDR3 has 13 amino acids. Germline V gene data show CDR1 as MNHNS and CDR2 as SASEGT. This chain's CDR3 is CASSEAEPTEAFF. The CDR3 nucleotides are TGTGCCAGCAGTGAGGCAGAACCCACTGAAGCTTTCTTT.